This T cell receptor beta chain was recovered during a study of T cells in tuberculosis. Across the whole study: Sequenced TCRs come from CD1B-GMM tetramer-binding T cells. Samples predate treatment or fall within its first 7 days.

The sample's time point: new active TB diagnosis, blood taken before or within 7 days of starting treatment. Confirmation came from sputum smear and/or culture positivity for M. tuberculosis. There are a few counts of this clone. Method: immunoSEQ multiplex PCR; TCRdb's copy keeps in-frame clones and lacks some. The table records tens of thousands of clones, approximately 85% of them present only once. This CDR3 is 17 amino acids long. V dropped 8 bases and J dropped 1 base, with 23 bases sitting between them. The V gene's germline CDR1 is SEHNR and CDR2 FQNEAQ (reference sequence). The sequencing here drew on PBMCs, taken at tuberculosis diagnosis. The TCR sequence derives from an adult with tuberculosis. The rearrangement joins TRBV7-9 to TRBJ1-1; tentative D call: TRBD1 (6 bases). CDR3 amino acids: CASQTWEGDGENTEAFF. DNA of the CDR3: TGTGCCAGCCAAACCTGGGAGGGGGATGGAGAGAACACTGAAGCTTTCTTT.